This TCR beta chain was sequenced in a study of post-analysis software for immune sequencing data. Study conclusions and caveats: Controls had significantly higher normalized Chao1 diversity than multiple sclerosis patients. Analysis by F measure revealed that same-batch samples clustered strongly together. Compared with controls, patients had more of 4 to 6 TRBV segments, including TRBV5-6, TRBV5-1 and TRBV20-1.

This CDR3 region has 16 residues. The ends lost 5 bases at V and 8 bases at J; junction bases unmatched: 12. Concerning this clonotype: Its antigen remains unknown.

The TCR beta cDNA libraries carried unique molecular identifiers. A population of 1 to 10 million T cells gave rise to roughly 0.5 million cDNA molecules. TCRdb ran MiXCR on the PCR reads and lists one entry per CDR3 protein. The data show roughly 170,000 distinct CDR3 sequences, 25% to 35% seen once. Sequencing was carried out using blood. V gene TRBV12-3 or TRBV12-4 combines with J gene TRBJ2-1; 10 positions agree with TRBD1. This clonotype was sampled from a girl aged 10-17 years with multiple sclerosis. As DNA, the CDR3 is TGTGCCAGCAGTCTTACCCGACAGGGGGCACGCTATGAGCAGTTCTTC. It specifies CASSLTRQGARYEQFF.